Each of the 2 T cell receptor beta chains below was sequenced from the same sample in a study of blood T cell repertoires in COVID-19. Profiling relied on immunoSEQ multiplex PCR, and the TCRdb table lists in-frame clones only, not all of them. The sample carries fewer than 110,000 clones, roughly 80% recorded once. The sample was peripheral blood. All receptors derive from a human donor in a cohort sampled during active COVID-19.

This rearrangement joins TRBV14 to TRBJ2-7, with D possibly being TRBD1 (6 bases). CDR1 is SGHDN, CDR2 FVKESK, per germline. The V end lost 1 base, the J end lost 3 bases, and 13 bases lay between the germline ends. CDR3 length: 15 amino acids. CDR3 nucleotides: TGTGCCAGCAGCCAAGGAAGTATAGGGGGCTACGAGCAGTACTTC. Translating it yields CASSQGSIGGYEQYF.

CDR3 sequence (DNA): TGTGCCAGCAGTTTCGGGAGTCAGCCCCAGCATTTT. Translated: CASSFGSQPQHF. The rearrangement uses TRBV12-3 or TRBV12-4 and TRBJ1-5; D call uncertain. V gave up 3 bases and J gave up 6 bases, with 6 bases separating them. There are 12 residues in the CDR3.